A single sample is the source of the 19 T cell receptor beta chains below, sequenced in a study of T-cell memory formation after mild COVID-19. In TCRdb, the 5' RACE reads were re-called with MiXCR into one record per CDR3 protein. This table has 150,000 to 200,000 distinct CDR3 sequences, approximately 16% appearing once. The material sequenced was PBMCs or a T cell subset sorted from them (not recorded which). These receptors were taken from an adult woman who had mild COVID-19 (a few samples of this study predate the infection). Cell type and time point are not known.

The genes are TRBV12-3 or TRBV12-4 and TRBJ1-1; the match to TRBD1 covers 10 bases. Germline trimming cut 6 bases from V and 5 bases from J; bases unmatched to any gene: 12. There are 16 residues in the CDR3. Here the CDR3 DNA reads TGTGCCAGCAGCCTAGGGGGGGGACAGGGGTATACTGAAGCTTTCTTT. Translation gives CASSLGGGQGYTEAFF.

Written as DNA, the CDR3 is TGTGCCAGCAGCCCGGACAGGGCCCGTCTCAATGAGCAGTTCTTC. As protein: CASSPDRARLNEQFF. The rearrangement links TRBV7-6 to TRBJ2-1, with 8 bases identical to TRBD1. With V trimmed by 5 bases and J by 6 bases, 9 bases remained unmatched. The CDR3 consists of 15 residues. Per germline, CDR1 SGHVS and CDR2 FNYEAQ.

In its sample, this clonotype was seen many times. The rearrangement joins TRBV7-8 to TRBJ2-3, with 8 bases lining up with TRBD2. The V and J ends lost 5 bases and 2 bases, in that order; junction bases with no gene match: 12. The CDR3 contains 17 residues. Germline CDR1 is SGHVS and CDR2 is FQNEAQ. The CDR3 nucleotides are TGTGCCAGCAGCCCCCTACTAGCGGCTGGACTCACAGATACGCAGTATTTT. It translates to CASSPLLAAGLTDTQYF.

The chain has TRBV5-8 and TRBJ2-7; D possibly corresponds to TRBD2 (6 bases). V lost 4 bases and J 2 bases, leaving 16 bases between the germline ends. The germline V gene encodes CDR1 SGHTS and CDR2 YDEGEE. The CDR3 has 15 amino acids. This chain's CDR3 is CASSLGEVPPYEQYF. The CDR3 DNA is TGTGCCAGCAGCCTGGGGGAGGTCCCGCCCTACGAGCAGTACTTC.

The chain uses TRBV30 and TRBJ2-7; 9 nucleotides agree with TRBD2. After removal of 0 bases from V and 0 bases from J, the junction contained 15 bases not matched to a gene. Germline CDR1 reads GTSNPN; CDR2 reads SVGIG (reference sequence). CDR3 length: 19 residues. The CDR3 sequence: CAWSVVRLAGFRVSYEQYF. The DNA for the CDR3 is TGTGCCTGGAGTGTAGTCCGGCTAGCGGGATTCCGTGTCTCCTACGAGCAGTACTTC.

DNA for the CDR3: TGCAGTGCTAGAGACCTCTACGAGCAGTACTTC. The encoded protein is CSARDLYEQYF. The chain uses TRBV20-1 and TRBJ2-7; D ambiguous. The germline V and J ends were trimmed by 0 bases and 3 bases, with 3 bases remaining between them. Germline V gives CDR1 DFQATT, CDR2 SNEGSKA (reference sequence). The CDR3 runs 11 residues.

This clonotype came up many times. This chain links TRBV24-1 with TRBJ2-1; TRBD2 agrees at 13 bases. CDR3 length equals 17 residues. The ends lost 0 bases at V and 7 bases at J; junction bases unmatched: 5. Germline V gene sequence: CDR1 KGHDR, CDR2 SFDVKD. CDR3 protein: CATSDLELAGGQNEQFF. CDR3 coding DNA: TGTGCCACCAGTGATTTGGAACTAGCGGGGGGGCAGAATGAGCAGTTCTTC.

This clonotype was found a few times. The chain has TRBV5-1 and TRBJ2-2; D remains unclear. CDR3 size: 14 residues. Per the germline V gene, CDR1 is SGHRS and CDR2 is YFSETQ. Trimming stripped 2 bases from V and 7 bases from J, with 12 bases between. The CDR3 region has the DNA TGCGCCAGCAGCTTCGGACCCACAATCGGGGAGCTGTTTTTT. Translation: CASSFGPTIGELFF.

This clonotype was seen a handful of times. The chain combines TRBV6-1 with TRBJ2-7; no clear D gene. Germline-derived CDR1 and CDR2 are MNHNS and SASEGT. CDR3 length: 13 amino acids. Trimming left V 1 base short and J 0 bases short, with 4 bases between. CDR3 nucleotides: TGTGCCAGCAGTGAAGGGATCTCCTACGAGCAGTACTTC. It encodes CASSEGISYEQYF.

This clonotype was recorded a few times. The CDR3 region is CASSPSQGFMNTEAFF. CDR3 bases: TGTGCCAGCAGCCCAAGTCAAGGGTTTATGAACACTGAAGCTTTCTTT. The genes are TRBV14 and TRBJ1-1; the D is unclear. Deletions cut 4 bases from V and 0 bases from J, with 15 bases between. Per the germline V gene, CDR1 is SGHDN and CDR2 is FVKESK. This CDR3 region has 16 residues.

V and J are TRBV6-5 and TRBJ2-7; tentatively, D is TRBD2 (5 bases). The V gene lost 6 bases and the J gene lost 4 bases, with 13 bases spanning the gap. CDR1 MNHEY and CDR2 SVGAGI come from the germline V gene. This CDR3 contains 13 residues. The CDR3 is CASRLTSSYEQYF. Written as DNA, the CDR3 is TGTGCCAGCAGGCTTACTAGTAGTTACGAGCAGTACTTC.

This clonotype was found a few times. The chain employs TRBV7-2 and TRBJ2-1; 9 positions agree with TRBD1. Unmatched junction bases numbered 7, after V lost 6 bases and J lost 1 base. In germline, CDR1 is SGHTA, CDR2 FQGNSA. The CDR3 loop spans 16 amino acids. Written as DNA, the CDR3 is TGTGCCAGCAGACCACAGGGGGCCCAATCCTACAATGAGCAGTTCTTC. As protein: CASRPQGAQSYNEQFF.

This clonotype has at least ten counts. The gene calls are TRBV6-2 or TRBV6-3 and TRBJ2-7; no reliable D call. The CDR3 extends over 12 amino acids. The germline gives CDR1 MNHEY, CDR2 SVGEGT. V was shortened by 6 bases and J by 8 bases, with 14 bases between the two germline ends. The CDR3 DNA reads TGTGCCAGCAGGGATACGGGCGCCCAGCAGTACTTC. Its protein product is CASRDTGAQQYF.

The chain carries TRBV5-1 and TRBJ2-7; tentative D call: TRBD1 (6 bases). The germline CDR1 and CDR2 sequences are SGHRS and YFSETQ. V was clipped by 2 bases and J by 0 bases, with 15 bases between them. The CDR3 sequence is 16 residues long. The chain's CDR3 is CASSLSTGSSSYEQYF. CDR3 sequence (DNA): TGCGCCAGCAGCTTATCCACAGGGTCGTCCTCCTACGAGCAGTACTTC.

Only a few counts were recorded for this clonotype. This sequence joins TRBV18 and TRBJ2-1, with TRBD2 identical over 9 bases. Germline V lookup: CDR1 KGHSH, CDR2 LQKENI. V lost 3 bases, J lost 6 bases, and 6 bases stayed unmatched. This CDR3 has 15 amino acids. The CDR3 region has the DNA TGTGCCAGCTCACCTCGTAGCGGGAGCTCCAATGAGCAGTTCTTC. Protein sequence: CASSPRSGSSNEQFF.

The chain has TRBV18 and TRBJ2-3; D gene unclear. Germline values: CDR1 KGHSH, CDR2 LQKENI. V was trimmed by 0 bases and J by 0 bases, leaving 7 bases between them. The CDR3 is 15 amino acids. This CDR3 reads CASSPPNPSTDTQYF. CDR3 bases: TGTGCCAGCTCACCACCGAATCCTAGCACAGATACGCAGTATTTT.

The V and J genes are TRBV12-3 or TRBV12-4 and TRBJ1-5; unclear D gene. V lost 1 base and J lost 0, with 10 bases in between. This CDR3 comprises 16 residues. DNA for the CDR3: TGTGCCAGCAGTTTAGTCCCGTTGTATAGCAATCAGCCCCAGCATTTT. As protein: CASSLVPLYSNQPQHF.

The chain links TRBV5-1 to TRBJ2-5; no clear D. The V gene lost 4 bases and the J gene lost 1 base, with 17 bases spanning the gap. This CDR3 contains 16 residues. Germline-derived CDR1 and CDR2 are SGHRS and YFSETQ. In DNA, the CDR3 is TGCGCCAGCAGCCCCCAGCCTGGGATTCTCCAAGAGACCCAGTACTTC. Translated, it gives CASSPQPGILQETQYF.

The chain joins TRBV5-1 to TRBJ2-4; 7 bases line up with TRBD1. The CDR3 loop spans 16 amino acids. From germline, CDR1 is SGHRS and CDR2 YFSETQ. Losses at the gene ends were 0 bases for V and 0 bases for J; bases not matched to a gene: 3. CDR3 bases: TGCGCCAGCAGCTTGGGACAGGGTCTAGCCAAAAACATTCAGTACTTC. This codes for CASSLGQGLAKNIQYF. Based on the CDR3 plus reference TRBV5-1 and TRBJ2-4, the full variable domain is KAGVTQTPRYLIKTRGQQVTLSCSPISGHRSVSWYQQTPGQGLQFLFEYFSETQRNKGNFPGRFSGRQFSNSRSEMNVSTLELGDSALYLCASSLGQGLAKNIQYFGAGTRLSVL.